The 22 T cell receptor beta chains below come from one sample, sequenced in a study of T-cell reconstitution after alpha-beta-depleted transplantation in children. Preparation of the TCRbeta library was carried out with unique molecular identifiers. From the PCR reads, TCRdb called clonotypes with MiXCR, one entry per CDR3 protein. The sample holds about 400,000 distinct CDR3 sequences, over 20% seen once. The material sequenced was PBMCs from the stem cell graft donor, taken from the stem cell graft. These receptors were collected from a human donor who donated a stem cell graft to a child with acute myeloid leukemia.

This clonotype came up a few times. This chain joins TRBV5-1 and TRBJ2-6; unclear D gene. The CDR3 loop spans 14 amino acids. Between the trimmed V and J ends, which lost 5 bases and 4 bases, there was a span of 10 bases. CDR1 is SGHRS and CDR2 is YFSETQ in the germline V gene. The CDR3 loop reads CASRPSIGANVLTF. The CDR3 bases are TGCGCCAGCAGACCCAGCATAGGGGCCAACGTCCTGACTTTC.

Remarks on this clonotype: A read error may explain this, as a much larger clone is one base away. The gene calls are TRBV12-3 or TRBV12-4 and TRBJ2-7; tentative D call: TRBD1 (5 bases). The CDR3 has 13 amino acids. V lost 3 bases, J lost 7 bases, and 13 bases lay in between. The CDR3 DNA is TGTGCCAGCAGTTTCTATGCAGGGTCGGAGCAGTACTTC. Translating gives CASSFYAGSEQYF.

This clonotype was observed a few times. The CDR3 spells CASSQGWGEGTEAFF. For the CDR3, the DNA is TGCGCCAGCAGCCAGGGCTGGGGAGAGGGCACTGAAGCTTTCTTT. The chain carries TRBV4-3 and TRBJ1-1; D unclear. Germline loops: CDR1 LGHNA, CDR2 YSLEER. Trimming cost V 3 bases and J 4 bases, with 15 bases left between them. The CDR3 has 15 amino acids.

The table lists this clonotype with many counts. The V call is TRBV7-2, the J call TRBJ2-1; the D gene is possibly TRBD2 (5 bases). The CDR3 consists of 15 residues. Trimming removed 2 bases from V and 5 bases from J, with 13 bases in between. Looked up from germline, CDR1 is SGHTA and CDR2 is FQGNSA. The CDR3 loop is CASSLYMAADNEQFF. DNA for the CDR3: TGTGCCAGCAGCTTATATATGGCAGCGGACAATGAGCAGTTCTTC. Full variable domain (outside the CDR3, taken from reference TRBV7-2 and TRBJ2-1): GAGVSQSPSNKVTEKGKDVELRCDPISGHTALYWYRQSLGQGLEFLIYFQGNSAPDKSGLPSDRFSAERTGGSVSTLTIQRTQQEDSAVYLCASSLYMAADNEQFFGPGTRLTVL.

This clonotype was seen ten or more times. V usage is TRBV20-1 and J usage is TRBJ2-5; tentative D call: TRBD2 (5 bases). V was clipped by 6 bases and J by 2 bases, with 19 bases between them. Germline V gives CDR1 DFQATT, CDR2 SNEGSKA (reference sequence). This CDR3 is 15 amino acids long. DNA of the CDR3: TGCAGTGCCGCGGGCGAGGCGGTTTGGCAAGAGACCCAGTACTTC. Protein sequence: CSAAGEAVWQETQYF.

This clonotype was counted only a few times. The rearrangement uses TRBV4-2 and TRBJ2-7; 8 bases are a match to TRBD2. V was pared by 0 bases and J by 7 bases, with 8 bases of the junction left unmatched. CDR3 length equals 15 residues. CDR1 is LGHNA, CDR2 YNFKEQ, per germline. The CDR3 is CASSQDTGRAGEQYF. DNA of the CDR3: TGTGCCAGCAGCCAAGATACCGGGAGGGCGGGGGAGCAGTACTTC.

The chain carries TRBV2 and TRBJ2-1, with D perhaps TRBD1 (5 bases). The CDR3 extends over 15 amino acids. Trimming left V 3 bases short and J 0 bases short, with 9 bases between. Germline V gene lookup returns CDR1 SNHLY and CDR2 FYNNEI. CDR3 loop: CASSETAISYNEQFF. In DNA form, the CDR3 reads TGTGCCAGCAGTGAGACAGCAATCTCCTACAATGAGCAGTTCTTC. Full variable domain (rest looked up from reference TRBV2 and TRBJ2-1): EPEVTQTPSHQVTQMGQEVILRCVPISNHLYFYWYRQILGQKVEFLVSFYNNEISEKSEIFDDQFSVERPDGSNFTLKIRSTKLEDSAMYFCASSETAISYNEQFFGPGTRLTVL.

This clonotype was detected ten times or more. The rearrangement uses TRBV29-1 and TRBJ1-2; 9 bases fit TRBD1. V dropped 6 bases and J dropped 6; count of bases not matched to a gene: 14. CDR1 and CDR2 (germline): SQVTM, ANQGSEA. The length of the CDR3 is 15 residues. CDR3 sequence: CSVSLTGGFLNGYTF. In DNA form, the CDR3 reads TGCAGCGTGTCGTTAACAGGGGGCTTTTTAAATGGCTACACCTTC.

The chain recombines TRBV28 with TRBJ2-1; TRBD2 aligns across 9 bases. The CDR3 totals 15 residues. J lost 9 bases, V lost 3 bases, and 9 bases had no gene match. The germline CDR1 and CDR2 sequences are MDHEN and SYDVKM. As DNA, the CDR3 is TGTGCCAGCAGTTTTGGGAGCGGGAGGTCCCTTGAGCAGTTCTTC. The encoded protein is CASSFGSGRSLEQFF.

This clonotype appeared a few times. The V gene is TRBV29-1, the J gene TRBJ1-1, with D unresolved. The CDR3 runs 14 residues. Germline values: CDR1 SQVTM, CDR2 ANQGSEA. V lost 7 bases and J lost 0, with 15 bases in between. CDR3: CSAHRRTVNTEAFF. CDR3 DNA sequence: TGCAGCGCCCATCGCCGGACTGTGAACACTGAAGCTTTCTTT.

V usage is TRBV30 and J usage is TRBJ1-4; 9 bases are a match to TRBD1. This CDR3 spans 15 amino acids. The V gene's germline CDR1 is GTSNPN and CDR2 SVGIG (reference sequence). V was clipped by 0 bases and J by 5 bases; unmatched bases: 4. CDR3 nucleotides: TGTGCCTGGAGTGTTCGGGGACAGGGAAATGAAAAACTGTTTTTT. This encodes CAWSVRGQGNEKLFF. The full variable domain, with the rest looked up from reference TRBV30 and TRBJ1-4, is SQTIHQWPATLVQPVGSPLSLECTVEGTSNPNLYWYRQAAGRGLQLLFYSVGIGQISSEVPQNLSASRPQDRQFILSSKKLLLSDSGFYLCAWSVRGQGNEKLFFGSGTQLSVL.

The CDR3 DNA follows: TGCGCCAGCAGCCAAGACCCCTATCTGGAAGAGACCCAGTACTTC. This sequence encodes CASSQDPYLEETQYF. V usage is TRBV4-3 and J usage is TRBJ2-5; D ambiguous. The CDR3 covers 15 residues. Germline V CDR1 and CDR2: LGHNA, YSLEER. With 0 bases removed from V and 3 bases from J, the gap between germline ends came to 11 bases.

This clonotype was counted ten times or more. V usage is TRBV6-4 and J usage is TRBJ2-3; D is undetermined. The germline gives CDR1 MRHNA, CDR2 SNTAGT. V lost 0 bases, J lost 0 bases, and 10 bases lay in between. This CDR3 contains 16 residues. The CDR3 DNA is TGTGCCAGCAGTGACTCTCCGGTGGGGAGCACAGATACGCAGTATTTT. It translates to CASSDSPVGSTDTQYF.

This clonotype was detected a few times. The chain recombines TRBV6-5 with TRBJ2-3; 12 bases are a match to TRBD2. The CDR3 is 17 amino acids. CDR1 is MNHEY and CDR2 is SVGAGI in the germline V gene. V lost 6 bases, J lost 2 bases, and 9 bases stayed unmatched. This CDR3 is CASRRGLAGKATDTQYF. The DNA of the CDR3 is TGTGCCAGCAGGCGAGGACTAGCGGGGAAAGCCACAGATACGCAGTATTTT.

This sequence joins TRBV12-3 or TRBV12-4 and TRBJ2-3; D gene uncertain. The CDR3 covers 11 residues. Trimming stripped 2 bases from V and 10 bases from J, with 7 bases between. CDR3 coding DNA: TGTGCCAGCAGTTTAAACTACGCGCAGTATTTT. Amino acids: CASSLNYAQYF.

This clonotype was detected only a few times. The CDR3 spells CASSPDRLNTEAFF. CDR3 nucleotide sequence: TGTGCCAGCAGTCCCGACAGACTGAACACTGAAGCTTTCTTT. The chain couples TRBV6-1 to TRBJ1-1; a possible D gene is TRBD1 (5 bases). Germline loops: CDR1 MNHNS, CDR2 SASEGT. Trimming shortened V by 5 bases and J by 0 bases, and 10 bases separated the two germline ends. The CDR3 spans 14 residues.

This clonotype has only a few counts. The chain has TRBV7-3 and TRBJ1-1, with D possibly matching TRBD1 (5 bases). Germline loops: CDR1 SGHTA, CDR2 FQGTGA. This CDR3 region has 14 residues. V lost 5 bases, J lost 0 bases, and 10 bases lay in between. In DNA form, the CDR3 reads TGTGCCAGCAGCCGAACGGGGCTGAACACTGAAGCTTTCTTT. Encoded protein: CASSRTGLNTEAFF.

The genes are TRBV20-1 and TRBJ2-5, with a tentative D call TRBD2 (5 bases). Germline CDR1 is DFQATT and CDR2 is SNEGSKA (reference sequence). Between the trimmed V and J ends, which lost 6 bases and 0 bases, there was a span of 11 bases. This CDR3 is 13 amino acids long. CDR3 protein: CSATARDQETQYF. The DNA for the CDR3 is TGCAGTGCCACGGCGCGGGACCAAGAGACCCAGTACTTC.

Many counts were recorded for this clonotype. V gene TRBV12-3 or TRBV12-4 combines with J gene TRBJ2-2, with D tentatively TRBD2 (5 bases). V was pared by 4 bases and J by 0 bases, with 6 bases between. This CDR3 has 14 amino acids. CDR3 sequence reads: CASSSGTNTGELFF. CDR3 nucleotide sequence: TGTGCCAGCAGTTCCGGGACGAACACCGGGGAGCTGTTTTTT.

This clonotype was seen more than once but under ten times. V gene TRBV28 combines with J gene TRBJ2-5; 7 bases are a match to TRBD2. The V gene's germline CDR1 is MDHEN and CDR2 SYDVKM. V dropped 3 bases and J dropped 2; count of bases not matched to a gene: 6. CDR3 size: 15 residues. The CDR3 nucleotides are TGTGCCAGCAGTTTCGCCGGGACTAAACAAGAGACCCAGTACTTC. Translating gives CASSFAGTKQETQYF.

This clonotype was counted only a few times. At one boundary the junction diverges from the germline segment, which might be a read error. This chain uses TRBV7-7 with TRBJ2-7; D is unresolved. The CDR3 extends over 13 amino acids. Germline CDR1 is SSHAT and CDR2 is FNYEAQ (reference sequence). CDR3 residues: CASSLDPGEEQYF. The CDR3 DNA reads TGTGCTAGCAGCTTAGATCCTGGGGAAGAGCAGTACTTC.

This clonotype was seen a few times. DNA for the CDR3: TGTGCCAGCAGCTTCAAGCGGCTGAGCGGGAGCCGGCAGTTCTTC. Translated, it gives CASSFKRLSGSRQFF. The rearrangement links TRBV7-9 to TRBJ2-1, with 8 bases fitting TRBD2. The germline CDR1 and CDR2 sequences are SEHNR and FQNEAQ (reference sequence). CDR3 length: 15 amino acids. Unmatched junction bases numbered 13, after V lost 3 bases and J lost 12 bases.